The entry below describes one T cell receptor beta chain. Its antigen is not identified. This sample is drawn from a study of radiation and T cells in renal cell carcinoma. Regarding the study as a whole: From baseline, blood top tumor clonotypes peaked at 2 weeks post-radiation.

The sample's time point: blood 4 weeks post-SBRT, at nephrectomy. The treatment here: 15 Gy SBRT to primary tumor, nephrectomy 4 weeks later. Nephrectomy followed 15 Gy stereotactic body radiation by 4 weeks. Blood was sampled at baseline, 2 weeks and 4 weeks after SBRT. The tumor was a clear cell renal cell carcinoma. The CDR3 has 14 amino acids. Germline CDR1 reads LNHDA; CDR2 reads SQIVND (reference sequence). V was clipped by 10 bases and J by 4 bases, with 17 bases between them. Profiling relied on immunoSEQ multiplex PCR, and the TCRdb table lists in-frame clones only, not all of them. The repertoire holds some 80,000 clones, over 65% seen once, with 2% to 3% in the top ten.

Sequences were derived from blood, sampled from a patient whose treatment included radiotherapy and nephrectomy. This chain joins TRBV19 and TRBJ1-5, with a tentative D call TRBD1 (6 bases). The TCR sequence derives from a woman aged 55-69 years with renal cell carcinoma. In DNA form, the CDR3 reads TGTGCCACTAATAGGGGGGACCTTAATCAGCCCCAGCATTTT. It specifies CATNRGDLNQPQHF.